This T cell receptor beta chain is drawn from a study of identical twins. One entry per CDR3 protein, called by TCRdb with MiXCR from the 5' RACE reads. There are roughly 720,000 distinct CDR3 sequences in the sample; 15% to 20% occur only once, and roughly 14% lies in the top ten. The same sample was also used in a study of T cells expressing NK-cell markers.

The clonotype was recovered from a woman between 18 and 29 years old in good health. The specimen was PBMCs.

CDR3 DNA sequence: TGTGCCAGCTCCCACTCCGGCGCAGGGAAGGAGACCCAGTACTTC. Protein sequence: CASSHSGAGKETQYF. This chain connects TRBV18 to TRBJ2-5, with a weak D call TRBD1 (5 bases). Per the germline V gene, CDR1 is KGHSH and CDR2 is LQKENI. The CDR3 runs 15 residues. V was shortened by 6 bases and J by 5 bases, with 19 bases between the two germline ends.